Sequencing of this T cell receptor (beta chain) was carried out in a study of CD8+CD57+ T cells in acquired aplastic anemia. Background on the study: DNA per sorted CD4+ or CD8+ sample ranged roughly 0.19 to 27.4 ug, averaging around 3 ug. Notes on the study in general: A significant difference in CD8+ Simpson's diversity between patients and controls was not found.

Genomic DNA acted as the template from which TCR beta VDJ combination and CDR3 sequence profiling were carried out. Each CDR3 protein is one row after TCRdb ran MiXCR on the reads. The table shows approximately 220,000 distinct CDR3 sequences, with under 55% occurring only once. For sequencing, patients were chosen who had shown expansion of CD8+CD57+ cells by flow cytometry. Every patient was diagnosed with severe acquired aplastic anemia. When blood sampling took place, the patients had received no therapy. This clonotype was detected many times. Its antigen is not known. V was trimmed by 3 bases and J by 4 bases, leaving 13 bases between them. The germline gives CDR1 SGHTS, CDR2 YDEGEE. The CDR3 runs to 14 residues.

The V gene is TRBV5-8, the J gene TRBJ1-2; maybe TRBD1 (5 bases). Specimen: sorted CD4+, CD8+, or CD8+CD57+ T cells (not recorded which) from PBMCs. The TCR was taken from a human donor with aplastic anemia. The CDR3 sequence: CASSSGTTTYGYTF. DNA for the CDR3: TGTGCCAGCAGCTCGGGGACCACCACCTATGGCTACACCTTC.